This T cell receptor (beta chain) was observed in a study of T cells in Graves' hyperthyroidism and ophthalmopathy. Germline lookup yields CDR1 SGHTA and CDR2 FQGNSA. The CDR3 length is 15 residues. V lost 4 bases and J lost 4, with 16 bases in between. Many counts were recorded for this clonotype. Its antigen is unidentified. Reasons for excluding patients were uncontrolled infection, other autoimmune disease, pregnancy or lactation. Clinical symptoms, serum thyroxine and TRAb, thyroid ultrasound and orbital computed tomography together formed the diagnostic basis. TCR beta CDR3 regions were amplified from RNA transcripts. The HTBI primer set served for first-round RT-PCR of the TCR CDR3. TCRdb independently ran MiXCR on the multiplex PCR reads; one entry per CDR3 protein. The sample has some 320,000 distinct CDR3 sequences, roughly 13% seen once. The study's findings and limits: Clonotypes that were expanded in thyroid above 0.001 mostly appeared in blood too.

The chain couples TRBV7-2 to TRBJ1-1; D not certain. The TCR comes from a woman between 35 and 50 years old with Graves' ophthalmopathy. The sequenced sample consisted of blood. CDR3 residues: CASSSPSGIFTEAFF. CDR3 bases: TGTGCCAGCAGCTCACCTAGCGGCATCTTCACTGAAGCTTTCTTT.